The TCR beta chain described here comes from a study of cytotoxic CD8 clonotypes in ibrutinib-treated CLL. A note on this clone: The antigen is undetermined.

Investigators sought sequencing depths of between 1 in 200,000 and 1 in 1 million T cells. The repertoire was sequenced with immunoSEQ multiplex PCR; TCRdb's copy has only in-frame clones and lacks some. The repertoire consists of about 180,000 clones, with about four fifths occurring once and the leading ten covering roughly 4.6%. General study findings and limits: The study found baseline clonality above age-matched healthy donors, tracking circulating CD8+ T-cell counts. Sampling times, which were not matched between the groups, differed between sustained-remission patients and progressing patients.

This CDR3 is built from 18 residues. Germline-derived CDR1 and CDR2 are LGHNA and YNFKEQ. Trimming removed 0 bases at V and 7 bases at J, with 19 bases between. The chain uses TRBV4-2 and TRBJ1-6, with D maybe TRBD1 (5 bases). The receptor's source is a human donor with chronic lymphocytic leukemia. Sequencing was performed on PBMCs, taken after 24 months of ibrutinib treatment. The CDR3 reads CASSQEVQGPTYNSPLHF. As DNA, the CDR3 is TGTGCCAGCAGCCAAGAAGTGCAGGGCCCAACTTACAATTCACCCCTCCACTTT.